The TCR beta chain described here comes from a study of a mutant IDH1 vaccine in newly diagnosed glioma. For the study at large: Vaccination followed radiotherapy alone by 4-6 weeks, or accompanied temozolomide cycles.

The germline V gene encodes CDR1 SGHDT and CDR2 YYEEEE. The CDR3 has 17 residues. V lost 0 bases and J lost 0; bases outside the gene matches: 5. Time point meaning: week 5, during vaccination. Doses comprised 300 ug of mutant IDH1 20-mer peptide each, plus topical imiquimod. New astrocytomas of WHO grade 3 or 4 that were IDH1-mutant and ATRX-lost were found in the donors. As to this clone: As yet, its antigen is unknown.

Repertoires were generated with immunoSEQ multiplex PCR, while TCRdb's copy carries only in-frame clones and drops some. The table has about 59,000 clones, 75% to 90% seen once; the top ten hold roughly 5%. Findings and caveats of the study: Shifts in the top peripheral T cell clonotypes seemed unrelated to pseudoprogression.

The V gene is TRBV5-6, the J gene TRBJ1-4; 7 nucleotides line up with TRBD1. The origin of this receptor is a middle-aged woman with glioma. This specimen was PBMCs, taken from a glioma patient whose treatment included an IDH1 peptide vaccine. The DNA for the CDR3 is TGTGCCAGCAGCTTGGGACGGACAGGAGCAACTAATGAAAAACTGTTTTTT. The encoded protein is CASSLGRTGATNEKLFF. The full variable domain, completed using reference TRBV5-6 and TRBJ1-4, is DAGVTQSPTHLIKTRGQQVTLRCSPKSGHDTVSWYQQALGQGPQFIFQYYEEEERQRGNFPDRFSGHQFPNYSSELNVNALLLGDSALYLCASSLGRTGATNEKLFFGSGTQLSVL.